These T cell receptor beta chains were read from a single sample in a study of molecular identifiers for immune sequencing clone quantification. TCRdb recomputed calls from the PCR reads with MiXCR, one row per CDR3 protein. The data contain hundreds of thousands of distinct CDR3 sequences, 20% to 25% of them singletons. Sequences were obtained from naive CD8+ T cells from blood, with Jurkat cell RNA spiked in. The source is a human donor in good health. Some libraries in this study had Jurkat cell RNA spiked in. CDR3s include the opening cysteine and the closing phenylalanine or tryptophan. Fields, in order: D gene, J gene, V gene, clone size, CDR3 DNA, CDR3 protein. A D gene is named only where the DNA matches it firmly. Rows give clone size only sometimes, using once, few, many, or a class for an expanded clone.

D gene: NA; J gene: TRBJ2-2; V gene: TRBV18; clone size: NA; CDR3 DNA: TGTGCCAGCTCACCACTATGGCCCGTGGCAAGGAACACCGGGGAGCTGTTTTTT; CDR3 protein: CASSPLWPVARNTGELFF
D gene: NA; J gene: TRBJ2-3; V gene: TRBV27; clone size: NA; CDR3 DNA: TGTGCCAGCAGTACCACCCCCGGGGGGCCCTCAGATACGCAGTATTTT; CDR3 protein: CASSTTPGGPSDTQYF
D gene: TRBD2; J gene: TRBJ2-7; V gene: TRBV7-2; clone size: many; CDR3 DNA: TGTGCCAGCAGCTTAGGACGGGGGGGCCCGTACGAGCAGTACTTC; CDR3 protein: CASSLGRGGPYEQYF
D gene: NA; J gene: TRBJ2-1; V gene: TRBV11-2; clone size: NA; CDR3 DNA: TGTGCCAGCAGCTCACTCAGGAATGAGCAGTTCTTC; CDR3 protein: CASSSLRNEQFF
D gene: NA; J gene: TRBJ2-7; V gene: TRBV28; clone size: many; CDR3 DNA: TGTGCCAGCGGCTTGAGGGGGGCTGGCGAGCAGTACTTC; CDR3 protein: CASGLRGAGEQYF
D gene: NA; J gene: TRBJ2-7; V gene: TRBV7-8; clone size: many; CDR3 DNA: TGTGCCAGCAGCTTCCGGCCTGGGATACTCGAGCAGTACTTC; CDR3 protein: CASSFRPGILEQYF
D gene: NA; J gene: TRBJ1-5; V gene: TRBV28; clone size: NA; CDR3 DNA: TGTGCCAGCAGTACCCGACAGGAATTCAATCAGCCCCAGCATTTT; CDR3 protein: CASSTRQEFNQPQHF
D gene: TRBD1; J gene: TRBJ1-5; V gene: TRBV27; clone size: NA; CDR3 DNA: TGTGCCAGCAGTCGCCCACGACAGGGGGCTTATCAGCCCCAGCATTTT; CDR3 protein: CASSRPRQGAYQPQHF
D gene: NA; J gene: TRBJ2-3; V gene: TRBV6-5; clone size: many; CDR3 DNA: TGTGCCAGCAGTTACCCCCAGGACGGATCCACAGATACGCAGTATTTT; CDR3 protein: CASSYPQDGSTDTQYF
D gene: TRBD1; J gene: TRBJ1-1; V gene: TRBV11-2; clone size: few; CDR3 DNA: TGTGCCAGCAGCTCAACCGGGACAGGCAACACTGAAGCTTTCTTT; CDR3 protein: CASSSTGTGNTEAFF
D gene: NA; J gene: TRBJ2-3; V gene: TRBV6-1; clone size: many; CDR3 DNA: TGTGCCAGCAGTGAAGGCGGGGACTTCACAGATACGCAGTATTTT; CDR3 protein: CASSEGGDFTDTQYF
D gene: NA; J gene: TRBJ2-7; V gene: TRBV6-5; clone size: many; CDR3 DNA: TGTGCCAGCAGCACAGGGTCGGGCTACGAGCAGTACTTC; CDR3 protein: CASSTGSGYEQYF
D gene: NA; J gene: TRBJ2-5; V gene: TRBV5-1; clone size: once; CDR3 DNA: TGCGCCAGCAGCTTCCGGGCAGGGAGTACCCAAGGGACCCAGTACTTC; CDR3 protein: CASSFRAGSTQGTQYF
D gene: NA; J gene: TRBJ1-1; V gene: TRBV6-2/TRBV6-3; clone size: many; CDR3 DNA: TGTGCCAGTAGTTACAGGACCACTGAAGCTTTCTTT; CDR3 protein: CASSYRTTEAFF
D gene: NA; J gene: TRBJ2-1; V gene: TRBV4-3; clone size: NA; CDR3 DNA: TGCGCCAGCAGCCAAGATTGGGGGGCCCTCTACAATGAGCAGTTCTTC; CDR3 protein: CASSQDWGALYNEQFF
D gene: TRBD1; J gene: TRBJ1-6; V gene: TRBV6-5; clone size: many; CDR3 DNA: TGTGCCAGCAAAGGACGGGACAGCGGGCTGAATTCACCCCTCCACTTT; CDR3 protein: CASKGRDSGLNSPLHF
D gene: TRBD2; J gene: TRBJ2-1; V gene: TRBV20-1; clone size: few; CDR3 DNA: TGCAGTGCTAGCTCCCTAGCGGGAAGGGGGTGGTCCTACAATGAGCAGTTCTTC; CDR3 protein: CSASSLAGRGWSYNEQFF
D gene: NA; J gene: TRBJ1-5; V gene: TRBV7-9; clone size: many; CDR3 DNA: TGTGCCAGCAGCTCCACACCGGATCAGCCCCAGCATTTT; CDR3 protein: CASSSTPDQPQHF
D gene: NA; J gene: TRBJ2-7; V gene: TRBV4-1; clone size: many; CDR3 DNA: TGCGCCAGCAGCCAAGATTCGGCCCCTTACTACGAGCAGTACTTC; CDR3 protein: CASSQDSAPYYEQYF
D gene: TRBD2; J gene: TRBJ2-7; V gene: TRBV11-2; clone size: few; CDR3 DNA: TGTGCCAGCAGCTTATCCAGCGGGGTCAGCTACGAGCAGTACTTC; CDR3 protein: CASSLSSGVSYEQYF
D gene: NA; J gene: TRBJ2-1; V gene: TRBV19; clone size: few; CDR3 DNA: TGTGCCAGTACCCCCGGCAGAACCTACAATGAGCAGTTCTTC; CDR3 protein: CASTPGRTYNEQFF
D gene: NA; J gene: TRBJ2-3; V gene: TRBV6-2/TRBV6-3; clone size: many; CDR3 DNA: TGTGCCAGCAGTGGGGGACCGCGGGCAGATACGCAGTATTTT; CDR3 protein: CASSGGPRADTQYF
D gene: TRBD1; J gene: TRBJ2-7; V gene: TRBV4-3; clone size: many; CDR3 DNA: TGCGCCAGCAGCCAAGACCGAACAGGGGCATCCTACGAGCAGTACTTC; CDR3 protein: CASSQDRTGASYEQYF
D gene: NA; J gene: TRBJ1-1; V gene: TRBV20-1; clone size: many; CDR3 DNA: TGCAGTGCTAGAGACATGACTGAAGCTTTCTTT; CDR3 protein: CSARDMTEAFF
D gene: TRBD1; J gene: TRBJ2-7; V gene: TRBV10-2; clone size: few; CDR3 DNA: TGCGCCAGCACTCCCCGGGACAGGGCGTACGAGCAGTACTTC; CDR3 protein: CASTPRDRAYEQYF
D gene: NA; J gene: TRBJ2-1; V gene: TRBV28; clone size: many; CDR3 DNA: TGTGCCAGCAGCTTGACGGCGGGGTGGCGGGGCAATGAGCAGTTCTTC; CDR3 protein: CASSLTAGWRGNEQFF
D gene: TRBD2; J gene: TRBJ2-3; V gene: TRBV20-1; clone size: many; CDR3 DNA: TGCAGTGCCTGGACTAGCGGGAGTCGGGGCGCAGATACGCAGTATTTT; CDR3 protein: CSAWTSGSRGADTQYF
D gene: TRBD1; J gene: TRBJ1-2; V gene: TRBV7-8; clone size: many; CDR3 DNA: TGTGCCAGCAGCTTTTATTCTTCGGGACAGGGATATAATGGCTACACCTTC; CDR3 protein: CASSFYSSGQGYNGYTF